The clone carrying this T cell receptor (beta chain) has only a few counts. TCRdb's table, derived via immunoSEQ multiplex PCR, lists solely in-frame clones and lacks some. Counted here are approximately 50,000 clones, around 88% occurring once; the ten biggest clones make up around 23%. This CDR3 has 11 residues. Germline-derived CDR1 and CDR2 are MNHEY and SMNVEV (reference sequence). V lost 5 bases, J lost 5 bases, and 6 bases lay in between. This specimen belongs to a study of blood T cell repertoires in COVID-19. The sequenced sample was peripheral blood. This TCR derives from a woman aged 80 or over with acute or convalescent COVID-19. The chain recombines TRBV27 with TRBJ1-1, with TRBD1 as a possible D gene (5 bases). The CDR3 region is CASSTGTEAFF. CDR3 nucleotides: TGTGCCAGCAGTACAGGTACTGAAGCTTTCTTT.